This T cell receptor beta chain was sequenced for a study of T cell responses to AZD1222 COVID-19 vaccine. Germline-derived CDR1 and CDR2 are KGHSH and LQKENI. The CDR3 has 14 residues. V was pared by 7 bases and J by 1 base, with 13 bases between. Sequencing used immunoSEQ multiplex PCR; TCRdb keeps in-frame clones, though not all of them. The table has around 120,000 clones, 92% seen once. This clonotype was obtained from an adult in good health. V and J are TRBV18 and TRBJ1-1; D gene uncertain. Here the sequenced sample was peripheral blood, taken on day 0 of AZD1222 vaccination. DNA for the CDR3: TGTGCCAGCTGCCAAGTACGGGGGAACACTGAAGCTTTCTTT. Its protein is CASCQVRGNTEAFF. Using reference TRBV18 and TRBJ1-1 for the parts outside the CDR3, the full variable domain is NAGVMQNPRHLVRRRGQEARLRCSPMKGHSHVYWYRQLPEEGLKFMVYLQKENIIDESGMPKERFSAEFPKEGPSILRIQQVVRGDSAAYFCASCQVRGNTEAFFGQGTRLTVV.